The following is a T cell receptor (beta chain) sequence with its context. The trim removed 1 base at V and 6 bases at J, leaving 3 bases unmatched. This CDR3 region has 14 residues. Germline lookup yields CDR1 LNHNV and CDR2 YYDKDF (reference sequence). The data belong to a study of blood T cell repertoires in COVID-19. Study-wide context: Material from acute and convalescent COVID-19 was sourced from the United States, Italy and Spain. T cells, B-cell-depleted T cells, or PBMCs provided the cDNA or gDNA that served as material.

In the original workflow: Counts of nucleated cells, estimated from reference gene primer amplification, were obtained. Measured with immunoSEQ multiplex PCR; TCRdb has only the in-frame clones, and not every one. That table gives V, J and clone size, and the DNA gave D and trimming. This sample has approximately 160,000 clones, with roughly four fifths found just once. Sequencing used peripheral blood. This receptor was identified in a man aged 55 to 69 with active or convalescent COVID-19. The J gene is TRBJ2-5, the V gene TRBV15; 9 nucleotides line up with TRBD1. The chain's CDR3 is CATSRAGTGKTQYF. Here the CDR3 DNA reads TGTGCCACCAGCAGAGCTGGGACAGGGAAGACCCAGTACTTC.